The rows below give T cell receptor beta chains drawn from one sample of a study of T cell repertoires in cytomegalovirus infection. Their target antigens are unknown. TCRdb reanalysed the reads using MiXCR and keeps one entry per CDR3 protein. This table has 75,000 to 95,000 distinct CDR3 sequences, roughly half appearing once. The material sequenced was CD8+ T cells from cultured PBMCs, taken from culture after CMV antigen stimulation. These receptors all come from a human donor in good health (CMV status not recorded). Some clones in this sample may be carry-over from other donors' samples. Each CDR3 is given with its conserved first and last residue. A D gene is named only where the DNA matches it firmly. Size is omitted from some rows. Given values are once, few, many or a class for expanded clones.

d_call	cdr3_length	clone_size	v_call	j_call	cdr3_aa	cdr3_nt
.	11	few	TRBV11-2	TRBJ1-1	CASSHNTEAFF	TGTGCCAGCAGCCATAACACTGAAGCTTTCTTT
.	16	.	TRBV25-1	TRBJ2-5	CASSEASEGWGGTQYF	TGTGCCAGCAGTGAAGCGAGTGAGGGGTGGGGCGGGACCCAGTACTTC
TRBD2	16	few	TRBV4-2	TRBJ2-2	CASSLRTSGGTGELFF	TGTGCCAGCAGCCTCCGGACTAGCGGGGGCACCGGGGAGCTGTTTTTT
TRBD1	14	.	TRBV27	TRBJ2-1	CASSPGTGLNEQFF	TGTGCCAGCAGCCCCGGGACAGGGTTGAATGAGCAGTTCTTC
.	12	.	TRBV2	TRBJ2-1	CARHGTYNEQFF	TGTGCCAGACACGGAACCTACAATGAGCAGTTCTTC
TRBD2	19	few	TRBV7-8	TRBJ2-5	CASSLGRASGLLRGETQYF	TGTGCCAGCAGCTTAGGGCGGGCTAGCGGGCTTCTAAGAGGAGAGACCCAGTACTTC
.	15	.	TRBV27	TRBJ2-1	CASSFSGTGRNEQFF	TGTGCCAGCAGTTTCTCCGGAACAGGGCGTAATGAGCAGTTCTTC
.	17	few	TRBV12-5	TRBJ2-3	CASGSRSWGRDTDTQYF	TGTGCTAGTGGCTCCCGCAGCTGGGGCCGCGACACAGATACGCAGTATTTT
.	14	.	TRBV28	TRBJ1-5	CASSFTDVGQPQHF	TGTGCCAGCAGTTTCACCGATGTGGGGCAGCCCCAGCATTTT
.	15	.	TRBV9	TRBJ2-7	CASSLVGDILNEQYF	TGTGCCAGCAGCCTCGTAGGGGACATTCTTAACGAGCAGTACTTC
TRBD2	16	few	TRBV7-8	TRBJ2-5	CASSRGLAGFEETQYF	TGTGCCAGCAGCAGAGGACTAGCGGGATTCGAAGAGACCCAGTACTTC
TRBD1	17	few	TRBV12-3/TRBV12-4	TRBJ2-3	CASTPGRGQGSTDTQYF	TGTGCCAGCACCCCTGGACGAGGACAGGGGTCGACAGATACGCAGTATTTT
.	14	.	TRBV29-1	TRBJ2-6	CSVPTPEGANVLTF	TGCAGCGTTCCGACCCCCGAAGGGGCCAACGTCCTGACTTTC
.	15	.	TRBV12-3/TRBV12-4	TRBJ2-3	CASSFRGSSTDTQYF	TGTGCCAGCAGTTTCCGCGGGTCTAGCACAGATACGCAGTATTTT
TRBD1	14	few	TRBV6-1	TRBJ2-7	CASSARDRTYEQYF	TGTGCCAGCAGTGCCCGGGACAGGACCTACGAGCAGTACTTC
.	13	few	TRBV6-1	TRBJ2-1	CASSDLTGPEQFF	TGTGCCAGCAGCGACCTGACAGGACCGGAGCAGTTCTTC
TRBD2	16	few	TRBV6-6	TRBJ2-3	CASSPALAGVPDTQYF	TGTGCCAGCAGCCCGGCACTAGCGGGGGTTCCAGATACGCAGTATTTT
.	15	once	TRBV6-6	TRBJ2-1	CASSHQGNSYNEQFF	TGTGCCAGCAGTCACCAGGGGAACTCCTACAATGAGCAGTTCTTC
.	14	.	TRBV10-3	TRBJ2-1	CAISEGQTYNEQFF	TGTGCCATCAGCGAGGGGCAGACCTACAATGAGCAGTTCTTC
TRBD2	15	.	TRBV15	TRBJ2-3	CATSRGAGGTDTQYF	TGTGCCACCAGCAGAGGAGCGGGGGGCACAGATACGCAGTATTTT
.	13	few	TRBV7-8	TRBJ2-5	CASSSGTVETQYF	TGTGCCAGCAGCTCCGGGACGGTCGAGACCCAGTACTTC
TRBD2	20	.	TRBV4-1	TRBJ2-7	CASSQVAGLAGGPGIYEQYF	TGCGCCAGCAGCCAAGTTGCGGGGCTAGCGGGAGGGCCGGGAATCTACGAGCAGTACTTC
.	14	.	TRBV7-3	TRBJ1-1	CASSSEGVLAEAFF	TGTGCCAGCAGCTCAGAAGGCGTGTTGGCTGAAGCTTTCTTT
.	16	.	TRBV19	TRBJ2-1	CASSTPPGLRRNEQFF	TGTGCCAGTAGTACCCCACCGGGACTCCGAAGGAATGAGCAGTTCTTC
.	17	.	TRBV24-1	TRBJ2-2	CATSDFPRDFGTGELFF	TGTGCCACCAGTGATTTCCCCCGGGACTTTGGCACCGGGGAGCTGTTTTTT
.	15	.	TRBV11-2	TRBJ1-5	CASSSSPDFNQPQHF	TGTGCCAGCAGCTCGTCCCCGGACTTCAATCAGCCCCAGCATTTT
.	12	few	TRBV7-9	TRBJ1-5	CASSSPRQPQHF	TGTGCCAGCAGTTCGCCCAGACAGCCCCAGCATTTT
TRBD2	15	once	TRBV11-2	TRBJ2-2	CASSLDAGGFGELFF	TGTGCCAGCAGCTTAGATGCGGGGGGTTTCGGGGAGCTGTTTTTT
TRBD1	14	.	TRBV7-6	TRBJ2-3	CASRGDRYSDTQYF	TGTGCCAGCAGGGGGGACAGATATTCAGATACGCAGTATTTT
.	14	.	TRBV27	TRBJ2-3	CASNTYGSTDTQYF	TGTGCCAGCAATACTTACGGCAGCACAGATACGCAGTATTTT
.	13	.	TRBV12-3/TRBV12-4	TRBJ1-1	CASRGGRGTEAFF	TGTGCCAGCAGGGGGGGGAGGGGCACTGAAGCTTTCTTT
.	15	.	TRBV7-9	TRBJ2-7	CASRSGGQGIHEQYF	TGTGCCAGCAGGTCGGGTGGGCAGGGAATCCACGAGCAGTACTTC
.	16	.	TRBV3-1	TRBJ1-2	CASSQLGSLANYGYTF	TGTGCCAGCAGCCAACTAGGGTCCCTAGCTAACTATGGCTACACCTTC